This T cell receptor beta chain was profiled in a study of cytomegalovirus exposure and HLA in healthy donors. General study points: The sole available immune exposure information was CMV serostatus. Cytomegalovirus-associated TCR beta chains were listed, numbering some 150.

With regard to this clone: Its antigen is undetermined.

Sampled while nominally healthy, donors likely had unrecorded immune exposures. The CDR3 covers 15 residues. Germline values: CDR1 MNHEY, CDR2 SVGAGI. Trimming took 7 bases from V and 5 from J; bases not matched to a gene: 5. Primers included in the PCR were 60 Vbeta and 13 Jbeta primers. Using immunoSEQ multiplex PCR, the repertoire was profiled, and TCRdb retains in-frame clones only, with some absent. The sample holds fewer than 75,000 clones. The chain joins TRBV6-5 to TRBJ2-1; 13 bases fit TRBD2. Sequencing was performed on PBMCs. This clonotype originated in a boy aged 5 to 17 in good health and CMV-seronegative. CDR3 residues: CASTNGLAGDNEQFF. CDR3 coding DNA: TGTGCCAGCACCAATGGACTAGCGGGGGACAATGAGCAGTTCTTC.